This T cell receptor beta chain was captured in a study of naive and memory T cell subsets. This CDR3 spans 16 amino acids. The V gene end was trimmed by 4 bases and the J gene end by 8 bases; junction bases not matched to a gene: 8. Two oligonucleotides, mixed equimolar, formed the beta constant-region primer covering TRBC1 and TRBC2. TCRdb re-called the UMI-ligation and nested PCR reads with MiXCR, one entry per CDR3 protein. The sample holds 150,000 or so distinct CDR3 sequences, 15% to 20% seen once. The TCR sequence derives from a human donor in good health. The rearrangement links TRBV12-3 or TRBV12-4 to TRBJ2-1; 13 bases align to TRBD2. Sequenced material: naive CD4+ T cells from blood. The chain's CDR3 is CASSSRLAGGSDEQFF. The CDR3 nucleotides read TGTGCCAGCAGTTCTAGACTAGCGGGAGGTTCGGATGAGCAGTTCTTC.